Described below is a single TCR beta chain sequence and its context. This record comes from a study of CD8 T cells in Susac syndrome. cDNA came from roughly 0.47 to 1 ug RNA primed by random hexamers. immunoSEQ multiplex PCR amplified TCR beta CDR3 across 54 Vbeta, 13 Jbeta. TCRdb used MiXCR to reprocess the immunoSEQ multiplex PCR reads, holding one entry per CDR3 protein. This sample has approximately 110,000 distinct CDR3 sequences; 85% to 95% occur once, and the top ten carry approximately 0.31%. Germline CDR1 and CDR2: SGHDN and FVKESK. The CDR3 sequence is 15 residues long. Trimming shortened V by 4 bases and J by 3 bases, and 15 bases separated the two germline ends.

This chain connects TRBV14 to TRBJ1-2; D remains unclear. The receptor was isolated from a human donor with multiple sclerosis. The sequenced sample was CD8+ T cells from PBMCs. In DNA, the CDR3 is TGTGCCAGCAGCCCGCCCGCCCGGAGGTACTATGGCTACACCTTC. This encodes CASSPPARRYYGYTF.